This T cell receptor (beta chain) came from a study of T cell responses to AZD1222 COVID-19 vaccine. Points from the study as a whole: Donors in the cohort were predominantly white British and more often female, and clonal diversity was possibly underestimated. Repertoire sampling occurred only after the peak T cell response. Baseline serostatus was positive in only a handful of AZD1222 recipients.

On this clone: Its target is not known.

Profiling relied on immunoSEQ multiplex PCR, and the TCRdb table lists in-frame clones only, not all of them. This table has some 140,000 clones, roughly 89% appearing once. The CDR3 spans 13 residues. Germline V gene lookup returns CDR1 LNHDA and CDR2 SQIVND (reference sequence). V was shortened by 4 bases and J by 2 bases, with 8 bases between the two germline ends. This clonotype was obtained from an adult in good health. V and J are TRBV19 and TRBJ1-2; no clear D. The specimen was peripheral blood, collected on day 0 of AZD1222 vaccination. The CDR3 protein is CASSTTGNYGYTF. CDR3 in DNA: TGTGCCAGTAGTACGACGGGAAACTATGGCTACACCTTC.